The 7 T cell receptor beta chains below all came from one sample that was sequenced in a study of response to subunit inactivated influenza vaccine. In TCRdb, the RT-PCR reads were re-called with MiXCR into one record per CDR3 protein. Here the sample spans about 700,000 distinct CDR3 sequences, approximately 14% being singletons. The material sequenced was PBMCs from blood, taken 14 days before vaccination. These TCRs come from a man between 45 and 60 years old who received an inactivated influenza vaccine.

This clonotype occurred many times. DNA of the CDR3: TGTGCCAGCAGCACCGGGACAGGAATTTACGAGCAGTACTTC. Protein: CASSTGTGIYEQYF. The V and J genes are TRBV2 and TRBJ2-7; TRBD1 agrees at 8 bases. The V gene end was trimmed by 6 bases and the J gene end by 4 bases; junction bases not matched to a gene: 8. The CDR3 totals 14 residues. CDR1 is SNHLY and CDR2 is FYNNEI in the germline V gene.

V gene TRBV3-1 combines with J gene TRBJ2-7, with 12 bases aligning to TRBD2. Germline V CDR1 and CDR2: LGHDT, YNNKEL (reference sequence). Germline trimming cut 4 bases from V and 0 bases from J; bases unmatched to any gene: 1. This CDR3 comprises 15 residues. CDR3 sequence: CASSPSGGDSYEQYF. As DNA, the CDR3 is TGTGCCAGCAGCCCTAGCGGGGGGGACTCCTACGAGCAGTACTTC.

The chain uses TRBV5-4 and TRBJ1-1; TRBD1 agrees at 8 bases. J was trimmed by 1 base and V by 5 bases; bases with no gene match: 1. Germline V CDR1 and CDR2: SGHNT, YYREEE (reference sequence). The CDR3 sequence is 13 residues long. The CDR3 sequence: CASRTGENTEAFF. The CDR3 DNA reads TGTGCCAGCAGGACAGGGGAGAACACTGAAGCTTTCTTT.

This clonotype has more than one count but fewer than ten. The V call is TRBV2, the J call TRBJ2-6; D uncertain. The V gene lost 3 bases and the J gene lost 4 bases, with 10 bases spanning the gap. The CDR3 runs to 15 residues. Germline CDR1 and CDR2: SNHLY and FYNNEI. Here the CDR3 reads CASSEVVTGANVLTF. CDR3 nucleotide sequence: TGTGCCAGCAGTGAGGTGGTAACCGGGGCCAACGTCCTGACTTTC.

A few counts support this clonotype. The chain has TRBV4-1 and TRBJ1-4, with TRBD1 matching over 10 bases. CDR3 size: 16 residues. CDR1 and CDR2 from the germline V gene are MGHRA and YSYEKL. The junction had 4 bases not matched to a gene; V was cut back by 5 bases and J by 1 base. Here the CDR3 DNA reads TGCGCCAGCAGCATCCGGGACAGGGGAACTAATGAAAAACTGTTTTTT. It encodes CASSIRDRGTNEKLFF.

The chain uses TRBV29-1 and TRBJ2-5; D gene uncertain. V gave up 5 bases and J gave up 5 bases, with 12 bases separating them. The germline gives CDR1 SQVTM, CDR2 ANQGSEA. The CDR3 totals 12 residues. CDR3 residues: CSVPWGGETQYF. For the CDR3, the DNA is TGCAGCGTTCCTTGGGGTGGGGAGACCCAGTACTTC.

This clonotype was seen more than once but under ten times. The chain recombines TRBV29-1 with TRBJ1-5; D remains ambiguous. The V gene lost 6 bases and the J gene lost 4 bases, with 13 bases spanning the gap. The CDR3 loop spans 13 amino acids. Germline-derived CDR1 and CDR2 are SQVTM and ANQGSEA. The CDR3 loop is CSVVENQNQPQHF. In nucleotides, the CDR3 is TGCAGCGTAGTAGAAAACCAAAATCAGCCCCAGCATTTT.